The entry that follows covers one T cell receptor (beta chain) sequence. With 0 bases clipped from V and 4 bases from J, the junction kept 5 bases outside the gene matches. The CDR3 spans 16 residues. Germline CDR1 and CDR2: SGHDT and YYEEEE. RNA totalling about 0.5 to 1 ug underwent reverse transcription with random hexamers. Each CDR3 protein gets one entry after TCRdb re-called the immunoSEQ multiplex PCR reads with MiXCR. The data hold around 70,000 distinct CDR3 sequences, with 94% observed a single time. This specimen comes from a study of CD8 T cells in Susac syndrome. The genes are TRBV5-6 and TRBJ2-3; 10 bases match TRBD2. The sample taken for sequencing was CD8+ T cells from PBMCs. The source of this sequence is a human donor with multiple sclerosis. CDR3 region: CASSLGSGGWADTQYF. CDR3 nucleotide sequence: TGTGCCAGCAGCTTGGGTAGCGGGGGGTGGGCAGATACGCAGTATTTT.